This paragraph reports one T cell receptor (beta chain). This entry belongs to a study of control samples from healthy donors and cancer patients. The data were produced by immunoSEQ multiplex PCR, yet TCRdb's version contains in-frame clones alone and is incomplete. Here the sample spans 65,000 to 85,000 clones, 87% being singletons. The CDR3 runs 16 residues. Per the germline V gene, CDR1 is SGDLS and CDR2 is YYNGEE. V lost 0 bases and J 2 bases, leaving 13 bases between the germline ends. The chain recombines TRBV9 with TRBJ2-3, with a possible D match to TRBD2 (6 bases). The sequence was collected from a woman aged 45-59 years with head and neck cancer. The sequenced sample consisted of PBMCs. This CDR3 is CASSVEAGTLTDTQYF. CDR3 sequence (DNA): TGTGCCAGCAGCGTAGAGGCGGGGACCCTCACAGATACGCAGTATTTT. The whole variable domain, remainder taken from reference TRBV9 and TRBJ2-3, is DSGVTQTPKHLITATGQRVTLRCSPRSGDLSVYWYQQSLDQGLQFLIQYYNGEERAKGNILERFSAQQFPDLHSELNLSSLELGDSALYFCASSVEAGTLTDTQYFGPGTRLTVL.